The TCR beta chain described here comes from a study of PD-L1 blockade in urothelial cancer. The sample's time point: pretreatment peripheral blood. Enrolled patients showed locally advanced or metastatic urothelial carcinoma. This clone was observed once. V lost 4 bases to trimming and J lost 6 bases, with 15 bases between them. The CDR3 loop spans 14 amino acids. CDR1 is LNHDA, CDR2 SQIVND, per germline (reference sequence). The protocol was immunoSEQ multiplex PCR, while the TCRdb copy is restricted to in-frame clones and leaves out a portion. The table shows tens of thousands of clones, with roughly 84% occurring only once.

The specimen was PBMCs, collected around atezolizumab (anti-PD-L1) treatment. This chain links TRBV19 with TRBJ1-2; maybe TRBD1 (5 bases). This clonotype originated in a woman between 70 and 85 years old with urothelial cancer. CDR3 sequence reads: CASSTLTLRDGYTF. The CDR3 coding sequence is TGTGCCAGTAGTACCCTCACTCTCAGGGATGGCTACACCTTC.